A single sample gave rise to the 15 T cell receptor beta chains below, sequenced in a study of shared clonotypes between healthy human individuals. Sequencing was performed with immunoSEQ multiplex PCR; in TCRdb, only in-frame clones are kept and a portion is missing. The sample gives roughly 2.4 million clones, nearly 97% of which show up once; over 0.1% is in the top ten. Sequenced material: naive CD4+ T cells sorted from blood. Subset indicated: CD45RA+ positively selected. The receptors were gathered from a man younger than 30 in good health.

The chain carries TRBV9 and TRBJ1-3, with D possibly TRBD1 on 6 matching bases. Per the germline V gene, CDR1 is SGDLS and CDR2 is YYNGEE. The V gene lost 4 bases and the J gene lost 1 base, with 18 bases spanning the gap. The CDR3 covers 17 residues. This CDR3 is CASSPGGGYSSGNTIYF. CDR3 nucleotides: TGTGCCAGCAGCCCGGGGGGCGGGTATTCGTCTGGAAACACCATATATTTT.

As for this clone: Other DNA variants within this sample encode the same CDR3. The CDR3 DNA follows: TGTGCCAGCAGCTTGGACAGGGCGGAGACCCAGTACTTC. It yields the protein CASSLDRAETQYF. V is TRBV5-4 and J is TRBJ2-5; maybe TRBD1 (6 bases). Germline V gives CDR1 SGHNT, CDR2 YYREEE (reference sequence). The V end lost 0 bases, the J end lost 5 bases, and 8 bases lay between the germline ends. This CDR3 has 13 residues.

A word on this clone: This sample also contains other DNA sequences that code for the same CDR3. J is TRBJ2-2 and V is TRBV25-1, with TRBD1 matching over 7 bases. This CDR3 has 14 amino acids. Germline V gene sequence: CDR1 MGHDK, CDR2 SYGVNS. The V gene end was trimmed by 6 bases and the J gene end by 5 bases; junction bases not matched to a gene: 6. The CDR3: CASRETGWTGELFF. The CDR3, as DNA: TGTGCCAGCAGGGAGACAGGGTGGACCGGGGAGCTGTTTTTT.

This chain links TRBV5-6 with TRBJ2-3; TRBD1 might be the D (7 bases). Between the trimmed V and J ends, which lost 4 bases and 4 bases, there was a span of 10 bases. The CDR3 has 13 amino acids. Germline-derived CDR1 and CDR2 are SGHDT and YYEEEE. The CDR3 DNA follows: TGTGCCAGCAGCGGCGGGACAGCAGATACGCAGTATTTT. Amino acids: CASSGGTADTQYF. Filled out from reference TRBV5-6 and TRBJ2-3, the complete variable domain reads DAGVTQSPTHLIKTRGQQVTLRCSPKSGHDTVSWYQQALGQGPQFIFQYYEEEERQRGNFPDRFSGHQFPNYSSELNVNALLLGDSALYLCASSGGTADTQYFGPGTRLTVL.

This sequence joins TRBV7-2 and TRBJ1-5; D gene uncertain. Germline CDR1 is SGHTA and CDR2 is FQGNSA. The CDR3 contains 14 residues. The V end was cut by 5 bases, the J end by 10 bases, with 18 bases between. The CDR3 is CASSPGQGSRPQHF. The DNA for the CDR3 is TGTGCCAGCAGCCCCGGCCAAGGATCACGCCCCCAGCATTTT.

CDR3 DNA: TGTGCCAGCAGCTTAGAGCAGGTCGGCTACACCTTC. This translates into CASSLEQVGYTF. The rearrangement links TRBV7-2 to TRBJ1-2; D is ambiguous. The germline V gene encodes CDR1 SGHTA and CDR2 FQGNSA. This CDR3 is 12 amino acids long. The V gene lost 1 base and the J gene lost 8 bases, with 8 bases spanning the gap.

The gene calls are TRBV28 and TRBJ2-2; 7 bases agree with TRBD2. The ends lost 6 bases at V and 0 bases at J; junction bases unmatched: 4. The germline V gene has CDR1 MDHEN and CDR2 SYDVKM. The CDR3 sequence is 15 residues long. CDR3 amino acids: CASRPSGANTGELFF. The DNA for the CDR3 is TGTGCCAGCAGACCTAGCGGAGCGAACACCGGGGAGCTGTTTTTT.

The chain combines TRBV6-1 with TRBJ1-5; possible D gene TRBD1, 6 bases. CDR3 length: 15 amino acids. Germline lookup yields CDR1 MNHNS and CDR2 SASEGT. The V and J ends lost 5 bases and 6 bases respectively, with 17 bases between them. CDR3 sequence reads: CASSPWGGAGQPQHF. The DNA for the CDR3 is TGTGCCAGCAGTCCTTGGGGGGGGGCAGGTCAGCCCCAGCATTTT.

This clone was seen once. This sequence joins TRBV6-1 and TRBJ2-2; D remains ambiguous. The length of the CDR3 is 14 residues. Trimming removed 8 bases from V and 2 bases from J, with 12 bases in between. CDR1 and CDR2 from the germline V gene are MNHNS and SASEGT. CDR3 sequence: CASPPSVNTGELFF. DNA for the CDR3: TGTGCCAGCCCCCCTTCAGTTAACACCGGGGAGCTGTTTTTT.

The V gene is TRBV2, the J gene TRBJ1-1, with 9 bases aligning to TRBD1. The J segment lost 10 bases and the V segment lost 6 bases, leaving 3 bases of the junction unmatched. The CDR3 contains 11 residues. Germline V gene sequence: CDR1 SNHLY, CDR2 FYNNEI. Here the CDR3 DNA reads TGTGCCAGCAGAGACAGGGGGAGAGCTTTCTTT. This translates into CASRDRGRAFF.

Of note for this clone: The sample holds other DNA sequences that translate to the same CDR3. This chain joins TRBV9 and TRBJ2-5; 10 bases are a match to TRBD2. V shed 0 bases, J shed 1 base, and the junction held 3 bases outside the gene matches. The CDR3 totals 16 residues. CDR1 is SGDLS and CDR2 is YYNGEE in the germline V gene. For the CDR3, the DNA is TGTGCCAGCAGCGTAGGTGCTAGCGGGGGCCAAGAGACCCAGTACTTC. Translating gives CASSVGASGGQETQYF.

V and J are TRBV18 and TRBJ2-7; 8 bases are a match to TRBD2. The CDR3 has 14 residues. J lost 4 bases, V lost 6 bases, and 8 bases had no gene match. Per the germline V gene, CDR1 is KGHSH and CDR2 is LQKENI. CDR3 loop: CASSTATSGYEQYF. The CDR3 DNA reads as TGTGCCAGCTCGACCGCTACTAGCGGTTACGAGCAGTACTTC.

The chain has TRBV5-4 and TRBJ2-7, with D tentatively TRBD2 (5 bases). Germline CDR1 SGHNT, CDR2 YYREEE (reference sequence). V dropped 1 base and J dropped 2 bases, with 7 bases sitting between them. The CDR3 has 13 residues. CDR3 in DNA: TGTGCCAGCAGCTTGTTCGGGACCTACGAGCAGTACTTC. This sequence encodes CASSLFGTYEQYF.

The V and J genes are TRBV30 and TRBJ1-5, with D tentatively TRBD1 (6 bases). Germline CDR1 GTSNPN, CDR2 SVGIG (reference sequence). This CDR3 region has 13 residues. Trimming shortened V by 4 bases and J by 7 bases, and 14 bases separated the two germline ends. As DNA, the CDR3 is TGTGCCTGGACGGGGACAAGAGGGCAGCCCCAGCATTTT. It is translated as CAWTGTRGQPQHF.

V usage is TRBV7-3 and J usage is TRBJ1-1; D perhaps matches TRBD1 (5 bases). Trimming left V 5 bases short and J 3 bases short, with 10 bases between. The CDR3 has 13 amino acids. Germline V gene lookup returns CDR1 SGHTA and CDR2 FQGTGA. This chain's CDR3 is CASSRQWDTEAFF. DNA of the CDR3: TGTGCCAGCAGCCGACAGTGGGACACTGAAGCTTTCTTT. The complete variable domain, with remaining parts taken from reference TRBV7-3 and TRBJ1-1, reads GAGVSQTPSNKVTEKGKYVELRCDPISGHTALYWYRQSLGQGPEFLIYFQGTGAADDSGLPNDRFFAVRPEGSVSTLKIQRTERGDSAVYLCASSRQWDTEAFFGQGTRLTVV.